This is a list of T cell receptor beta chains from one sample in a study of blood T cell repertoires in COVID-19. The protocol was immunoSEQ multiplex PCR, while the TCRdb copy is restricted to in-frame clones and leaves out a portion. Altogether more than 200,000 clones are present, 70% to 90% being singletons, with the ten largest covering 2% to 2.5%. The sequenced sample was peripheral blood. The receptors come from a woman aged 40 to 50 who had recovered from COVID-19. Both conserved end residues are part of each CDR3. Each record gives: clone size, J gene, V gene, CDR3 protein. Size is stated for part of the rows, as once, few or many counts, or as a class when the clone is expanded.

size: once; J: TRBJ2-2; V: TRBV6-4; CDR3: CASPPPTMQATGELFF
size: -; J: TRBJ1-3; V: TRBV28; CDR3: CASSLGTRTVGNTIYF
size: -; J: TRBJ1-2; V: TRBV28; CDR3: CASSFEYGYTF
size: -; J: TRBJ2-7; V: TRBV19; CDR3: CASSKTGTGLYEQYF
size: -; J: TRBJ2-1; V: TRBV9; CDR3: CASSVVPDFLGGGEQFF
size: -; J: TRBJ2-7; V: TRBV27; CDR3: CASSLTRGYEQYF
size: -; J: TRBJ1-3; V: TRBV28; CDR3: CASTLTGSGNTIYF
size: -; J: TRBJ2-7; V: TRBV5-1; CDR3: CASSLLQGASYEQYF
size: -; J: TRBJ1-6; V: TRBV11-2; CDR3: CASTRGSSYNSPLHF
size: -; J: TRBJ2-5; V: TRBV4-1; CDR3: CASSVGATVQETQYF
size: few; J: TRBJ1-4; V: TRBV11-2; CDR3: CASSFNSNEKLFF
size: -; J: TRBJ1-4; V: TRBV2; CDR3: CASRKQGVRVEKLFF
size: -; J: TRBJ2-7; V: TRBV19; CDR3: CASSIVYSFYVPSALSSYEQYF
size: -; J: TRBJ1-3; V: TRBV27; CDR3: CASSPRRMVGNTIYF
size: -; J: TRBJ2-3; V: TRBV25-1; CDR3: CASNKRAGGGDTQYF
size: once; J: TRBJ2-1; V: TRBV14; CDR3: CASSQDPGLAWGVFF
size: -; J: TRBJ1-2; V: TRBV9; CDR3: CASSVASRGTEGYTF
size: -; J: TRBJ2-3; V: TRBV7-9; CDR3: CANHGYGSSDTQYF
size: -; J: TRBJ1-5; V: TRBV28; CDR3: CASTLGGNQPQHF
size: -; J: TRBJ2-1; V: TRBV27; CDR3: CASSLYDRSSYNEQFF
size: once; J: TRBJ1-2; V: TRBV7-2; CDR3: CASSLETGFGYTF
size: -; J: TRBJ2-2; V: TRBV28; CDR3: CASSLLAGNTGELFF
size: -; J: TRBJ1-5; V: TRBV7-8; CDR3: CASSSLTGEDQPQHF
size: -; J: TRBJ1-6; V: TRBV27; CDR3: CASSFNARFLTGNSPLHF
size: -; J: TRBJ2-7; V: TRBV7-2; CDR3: CASSSTRVALYEQYF
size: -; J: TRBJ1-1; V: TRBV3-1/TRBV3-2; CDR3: CASSQIRWDTHTEAFF
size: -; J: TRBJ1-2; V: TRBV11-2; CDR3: CASSPGEGFMGANYGYTF
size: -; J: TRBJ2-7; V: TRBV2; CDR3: CASSAQGKGYEQYF
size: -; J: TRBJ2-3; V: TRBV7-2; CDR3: CASSPDRGRFDTQYF
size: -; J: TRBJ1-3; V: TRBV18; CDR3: CASSPTTGSSGNTIYF
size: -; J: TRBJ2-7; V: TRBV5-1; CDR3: CASSLASDEQYF
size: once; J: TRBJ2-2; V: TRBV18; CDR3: CASSPPSGTGVTGELFF
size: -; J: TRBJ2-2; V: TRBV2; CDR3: CASTGTSGILTGELFF
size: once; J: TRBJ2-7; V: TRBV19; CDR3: CASSVLAGGRNYEQYF
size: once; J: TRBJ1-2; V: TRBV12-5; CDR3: CASGSNRVGYGYTF
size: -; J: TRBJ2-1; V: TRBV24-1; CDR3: CATSDPDYRGDGEQFF
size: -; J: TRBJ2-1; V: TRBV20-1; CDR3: CSARIREGQFF
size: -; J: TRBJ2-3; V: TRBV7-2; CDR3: CASSLSQGDTDTQYF
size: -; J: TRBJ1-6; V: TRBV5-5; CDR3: CASSLAGFSPLHF
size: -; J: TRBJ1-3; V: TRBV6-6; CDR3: CASSKQGGSGNTIYF
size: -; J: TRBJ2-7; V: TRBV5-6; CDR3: CASSDSTGKYEQYF
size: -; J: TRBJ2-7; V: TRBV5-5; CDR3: CASSSQGLPYEQYF
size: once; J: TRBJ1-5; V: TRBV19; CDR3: CASRDRDGQPQHF
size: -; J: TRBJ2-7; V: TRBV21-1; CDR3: CASKRTGGNYEQYF
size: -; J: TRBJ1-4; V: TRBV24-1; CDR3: CATSERSGLGGNEKLFF
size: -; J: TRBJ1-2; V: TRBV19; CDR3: CASSISHPQGAYYGYTF
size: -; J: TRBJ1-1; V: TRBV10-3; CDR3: CAISPQGPEAFF
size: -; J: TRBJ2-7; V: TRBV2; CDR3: CALNGGQNYEQYF
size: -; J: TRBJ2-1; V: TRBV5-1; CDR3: CASSFQGDSYNEQFF